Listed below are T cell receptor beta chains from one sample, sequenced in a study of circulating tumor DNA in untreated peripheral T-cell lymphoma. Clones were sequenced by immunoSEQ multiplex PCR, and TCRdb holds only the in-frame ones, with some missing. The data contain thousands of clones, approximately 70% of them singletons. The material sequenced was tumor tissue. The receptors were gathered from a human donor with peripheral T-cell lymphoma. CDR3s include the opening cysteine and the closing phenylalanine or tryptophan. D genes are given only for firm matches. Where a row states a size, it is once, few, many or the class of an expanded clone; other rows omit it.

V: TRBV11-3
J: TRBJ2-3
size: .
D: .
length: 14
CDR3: CASSRGIGTDTQYF
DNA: TGTGCCAGCAGCCGCGGGATTGGCACAGATACGCAGTATTTT

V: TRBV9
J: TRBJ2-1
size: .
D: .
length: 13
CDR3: CASNRDLGNEQFF
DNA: TGTGCCAGCAACCGGGACCTCGGGAATGAGCAGTTCTTC

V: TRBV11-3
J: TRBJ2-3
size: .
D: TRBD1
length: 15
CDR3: CASSPGQSSTDTQYF
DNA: TGTGCCAGCAGCCCGGGACAGTCTAGCACAGATACGCAGTATTTT

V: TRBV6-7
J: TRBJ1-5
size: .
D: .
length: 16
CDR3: CASSLKGYYSNQPQHF
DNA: TGTGCCAGCTCTTTGAAGGGATACTATAGCAATCAGCCCCAGCATTTT

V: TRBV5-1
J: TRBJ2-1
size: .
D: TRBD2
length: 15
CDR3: CASSLAASGYNEQFF
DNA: TGCGCCAGCAGCTTGGCTGCTAGCGGCTACAATGAGCAGTTCTTC

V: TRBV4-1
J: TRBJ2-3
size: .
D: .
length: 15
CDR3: CASSQVWNPTDTQYF
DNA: TGCGCCAGCAGCCAAGTTTGGAATCCCACAGATACGCAGTATTTT

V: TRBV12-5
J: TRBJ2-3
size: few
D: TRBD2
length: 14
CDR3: CASKRLAGPDTQYF
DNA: TGTGCCAGCAAACGACTAGCGGGGCCAGATACGCAGTATTTT

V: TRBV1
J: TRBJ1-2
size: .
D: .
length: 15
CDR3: CASSQDIWQPLGYTF
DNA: TGCGCCAGCAGCCAAGATATTTGGCAGCCTCTTGGCTACACCTTC

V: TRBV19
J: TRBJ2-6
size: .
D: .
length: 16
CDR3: CASSNRYSAGANVLTF
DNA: TGTGCCAGTAGTAACCGGTACAGTGCTGGGGCCAACGTCCTGACTTTC

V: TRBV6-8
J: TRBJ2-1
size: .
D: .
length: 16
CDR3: CASSYTGASSYNEQFF
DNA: TGTGCCAGCAGTTACACCGGGGCTAGCTCCTACAATGAGCAGTTCTTC

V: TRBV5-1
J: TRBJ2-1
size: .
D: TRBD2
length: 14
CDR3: CASSERGFYNEQFF
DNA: TGCGCCAGCAGTGAGCGGGGGTTCTACAATGAGCAGTTCTTC

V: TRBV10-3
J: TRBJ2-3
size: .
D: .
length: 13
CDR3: CAISEEQGDTQYF
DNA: TGTGCCATCAGTGAGGAACAGGGAGATACGCAGTATTTT

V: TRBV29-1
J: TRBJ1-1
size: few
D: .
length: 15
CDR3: CSVAPGWGMNTEAFF
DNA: TGCAGCGTTGCCCCAGGGTGGGGGATGAACACTGAAGCTTTCTTT

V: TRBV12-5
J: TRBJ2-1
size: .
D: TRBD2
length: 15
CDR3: CAISGTSGRTTEQFF
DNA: TGTGCCATCTCAGGGACTAGCGGGAGAACTACTGAGCAGTTCTTC

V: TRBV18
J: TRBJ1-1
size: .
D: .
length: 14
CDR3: CASSPERENTEAFF
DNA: TGTGCCAGCTCACCGGAAAGGGAGAACACTGAAGCTTTCTTT

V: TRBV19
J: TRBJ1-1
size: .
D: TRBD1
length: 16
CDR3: CASSRRDRGLNTEAFF
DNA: TGTGCCAGTAGCCGTCGGGACAGGGGGCTGAACACTGAAGCTTTCTTT

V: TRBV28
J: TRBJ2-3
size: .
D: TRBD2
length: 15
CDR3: CASSSPPAGTPTQYF
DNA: TGTGCCAGCAGTTCCCCTCCAGCGGGAACGCCTACGCAGTATTTT

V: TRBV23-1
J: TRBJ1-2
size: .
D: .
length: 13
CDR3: CASSQSGRYGYTF
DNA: TGCGCCAGCAGTCAATCGGGACGGTATGGCTACACCTTC

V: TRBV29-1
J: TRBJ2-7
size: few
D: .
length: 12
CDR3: CSVRYETYEQYF
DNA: TGCAGCGTCCGATACGAAACCTACGAGCAGTACTTC

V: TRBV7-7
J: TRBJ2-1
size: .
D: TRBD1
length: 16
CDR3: CASSLHRDRGDNEQFF
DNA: TGTGCCAGCAGCTTACACCGGGACAGGGGAGACAATGAGCAGTTCTTC

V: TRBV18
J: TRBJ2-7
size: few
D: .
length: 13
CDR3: CASSPGSNYEQYF
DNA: TGTGCCAGCTCCCCCGGGTCCAACTACGAGCAGTACTTC

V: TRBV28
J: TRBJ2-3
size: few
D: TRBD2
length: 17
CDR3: CASRPGRLAVTTDTQYF
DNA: TGTGCCAGCAGACCCGGCCGACTAGCGGTTACAACAGATACGCAGTATTTT

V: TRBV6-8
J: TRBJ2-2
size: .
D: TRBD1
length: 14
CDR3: CAIRGTEVAGELFF
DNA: TGTGCCATCAGGGGGACAGAGGTCGCCGGGGAGCTGTTTTTT

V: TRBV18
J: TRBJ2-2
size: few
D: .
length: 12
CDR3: CASSKLAGELFF
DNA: TGTGCCAGCTCAAAGCTCGCCGGGGAGCTGTTTTTT

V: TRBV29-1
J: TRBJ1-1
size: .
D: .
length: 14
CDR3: CSVQTGLANTEAFF
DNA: TGCAGCGTCCAAACGGGACTCGCGAACACTGAAGCTTTCTTT

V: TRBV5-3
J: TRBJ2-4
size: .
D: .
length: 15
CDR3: CARSLGGIAKNIQYF
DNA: TGTGCCAGAAGCTTGGGGGGAATAGCCAAAAACATTCAGTACTTC

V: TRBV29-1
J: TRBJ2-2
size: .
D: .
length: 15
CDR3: CSVRTPTSGAGELFF
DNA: TGCAGCGTTCGTACCCCGACTAGTGGGGCCGGGGAGCTGTTTTTT